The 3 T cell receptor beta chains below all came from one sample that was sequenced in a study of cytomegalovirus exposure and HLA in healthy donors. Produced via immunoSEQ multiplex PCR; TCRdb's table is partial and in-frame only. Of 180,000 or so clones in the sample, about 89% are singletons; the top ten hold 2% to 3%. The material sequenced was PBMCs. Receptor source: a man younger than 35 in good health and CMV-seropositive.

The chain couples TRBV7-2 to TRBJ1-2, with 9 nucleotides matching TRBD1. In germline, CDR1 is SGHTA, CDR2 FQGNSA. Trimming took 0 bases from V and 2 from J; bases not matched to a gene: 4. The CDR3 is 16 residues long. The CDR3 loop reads CASSLAHGQGNYGYTF. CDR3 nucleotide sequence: TGTGCCAGCAGCTTAGCGCATGGACAGGGGAACTATGGCTACACCTTC.

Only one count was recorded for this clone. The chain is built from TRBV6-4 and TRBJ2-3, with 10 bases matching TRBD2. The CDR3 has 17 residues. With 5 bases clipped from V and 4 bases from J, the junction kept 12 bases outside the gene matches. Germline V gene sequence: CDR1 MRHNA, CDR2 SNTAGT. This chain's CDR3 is CASSLSGLAGDADTQYF. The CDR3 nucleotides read TGTGCCAGCAGTCTCTCTGGGCTAGCGGGAGACGCAGATACGCAGTATTTT.

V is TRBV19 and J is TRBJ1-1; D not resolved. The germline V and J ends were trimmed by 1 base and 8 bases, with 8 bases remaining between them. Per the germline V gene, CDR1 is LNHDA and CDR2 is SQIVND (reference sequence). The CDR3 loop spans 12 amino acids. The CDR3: CASSIGPTEAFF. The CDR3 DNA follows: TGTGCCAGTAGTATAGGGCCCACCGAAGCTTTCTTT.